This T cell receptor (beta chain) was identified in a study of T cells in localized non-small cell lung cancer. The V segment lost 2 bases and the J segment 8 bases; nucleotides outside the gene matches: 9. There are 16 residues in the CDR3. CDR1 and CDR2 (germline): MNHEY, SMNVEV (reference sequence). Remarks on this clone: Its antigen is currently unknown.

Assay used: immunoSEQ multiplex PCR; TCRdb lists only in-frame clones, some missing. There are about 40,000 clones in the sample; around nine tenths occur only once, and roughly 3.6% lies in the top ten. Study conclusions and caveats: Owing to sequencing of a solitary tumor region, heterogeneity cannot be discounted. Across samples, adjacent lung featured a median 57 of the top 100 tumor clones. The greatest T cell clonality was found in uninvolved adjacent lung (higher than in tumor).

The sample was peripheral blood, taken before any cancer treatment. The V call is TRBV27, the J call TRBJ2-1; 10 bases are shared with TRBD1. This receptor was taken from a man between 18 and 49 years old with stage I lung adenocarcinoma. The CDR3 here is CASSLAPGQGIHEQFF. The CDR3 DNA is TGTGCCAGCAGTTTAGCGCCGGGACAGGGGATTCATGAGCAGTTCTTC.